Here is one T cell receptor (beta chain) with its context. Recovered Cohort 3 donors showed two negative PCRs, clearance, or symptom resolution. The CDR3 is 15 amino acids. V lost 0 bases to trimming and J lost 3 bases, with 9 bases between them. The germline V gene encodes CDR1 MNHEY and CDR2 SVGAGI. This entry belongs to a study of blood T cell repertoires in COVID-19. Sequencing used immunoSEQ multiplex PCR; TCRdb keeps in-frame clones, though not all of them. The table has over 200,000 clones, 70% to 90% seen once; the top ten hold 11%. Specimen: PBMCs or T cells enriched from blood (not recorded which). This receptor was obtained from a man younger than 45 who had recovered from COVID-19. The genes are TRBV6-5 and TRBJ1-3; D remains ambiguous. The chain's CDR3 is CASSYSLAVGNTIYF. CDR3 DNA sequence: TGTGCCAGCAGTTACTCGTTGGCAGTTGGAAACACCATATATTTT.